This is a list of T cell receptor beta chains from one sample in a study of OX40 agonist ivuxolimab in advanced cancers. Using immunoSEQ multiplex PCR, the repertoire was profiled, and TCRdb retains in-frame clones only, with some absent. Here the sample spans 25,000 to 35,000 clones, 91% being singletons. Sequenced material: CD4+ or CD8+ T cells sorted from blood, taken in a trial of the OX40 agonist ivuxolimab. Receptors originate from an adult with an advanced solid tumor such as melanoma, head and neck, liver or kidney cancer. CDR3s include the opening cysteine and the closing phenylalanine or tryptophan. The D gene is left open where the match is weak. Only some rows state a clone size, as once, few, many or a class for expanded clones.

v_call: TRBV7-2; d_call: -; j_call: TRBJ2-7; clone_size: -; cdr3_aa: CASSLDGTLDEQYF; cdr3_nt: TGTGCCAGCAGCTTAGACGGGACTCTGGACGAGCAGTACTTC
v_call: TRBV23-1; d_call: -; j_call: TRBJ2-2; clone_size: -; cdr3_aa: CASSRGGGWTGELFF; cdr3_nt: TGCGCCAGCAGTCGCGGGGGCGGGTGGACCGGGGAGCTGTTTTTT
v_call: TRBV28; d_call: TRBD1; j_call: TRBJ2-1; clone_size: -; cdr3_aa: CASSLARGSSYNEQFF; cdr3_nt: TGTGCCAGCAGTTTAGCCAGGGGGAGCTCCTACAATGAGCAGTTCTTC
v_call: TRBV28; d_call: -; j_call: TRBJ2-1; clone_size: -; cdr3_aa: CASSLIGSSYNEQFF; cdr3_nt: TGTGCCAGCAGTTTAATAGGAAGCTCCTACAATGAGCAGTTCTTC
v_call: TRBV7-8; d_call: -; j_call: TRBJ2-4; clone_size: few; cdr3_aa: CASSVGPIQRSLAKNIQYF; cdr3_nt: TGTGCCAGCAGCGTGGGACCTATCCAAAGATCGCTAGCCAAAAACATTCAGTACTTC
v_call: TRBV15; d_call: TRBD2; j_call: TRBJ2-7; clone_size: -; cdr3_aa: CATSRTGTSGIYEQYF; cdr3_nt: TGTGCCACCAGCAGAACCGGGACTAGCGGGATTTACGAGCAGTACTTC
v_call: TRBV25-1; d_call: TRBD2; j_call: TRBJ2-1; clone_size: -; cdr3_aa: CASSFGSGGGLDEQFF; cdr3_nt: TGTGCCAGCAGTTTCGGGTCTGGGGGAGGGCTCGATGAGCAGTTCTTC
v_call: TRBV6-1; d_call: TRBD1; j_call: TRBJ1-6; clone_size: -; cdr3_aa: CASSEALPGQLYSPLHF; cdr3_nt: TGTGCCAGCAGTGAAGCGCTTCCGGGACAGCTTTATTCACCCCTCCACTTT
v_call: TRBV28; d_call: TRBD1; j_call: TRBJ2-7; clone_size: once; cdr3_aa: CASSFIDRGLYEQYF; cdr3_nt: TGTGCCAGCAGTTTTATCGACAGGGGGCTTTACGAGCAGTACTTC
v_call: TRBV18; d_call: -; j_call: TRBJ2-5; clone_size: -; cdr3_aa: CASSPPLADQETQYF; cdr3_nt: TGTGCCAGCTCACCACCGTTAGCGGACCAAGAGACCCAGTACTTC
v_call: TRBV19; d_call: -; j_call: TRBJ1-5; clone_size: -; cdr3_aa: CASSIRVGNQPQHF; cdr3_nt: TGTGCCAGTAGTATAAGGGTAGGCAATCAGCCCCAGCATTTT
v_call: TRBV19; d_call: -; j_call: TRBJ1-1; clone_size: -; cdr3_aa: CASLAGANTEAFF; cdr3_nt: TGTGCCAGTCTCGCGGGGGCGAACACTGAAGCTTTCTTT
v_call: TRBV2; d_call: -; j_call: TRBJ2-5; clone_size: -; cdr3_aa: CASSEIAGSGQETQYF; cdr3_nt: TGTGCCAGCAGTGAAATCGCAGGGAGTGGCCAAGAGACCCAGTACTTC
v_call: TRBV28; d_call: -; j_call: TRBJ2-7; clone_size: once; cdr3_aa: CATSGIDYEQYF; cdr3_nt: TGTGCCACCTCCGGGATCGACTACGAGCAGTACTTC
v_call: TRBV10-2; d_call: -; j_call: TRBJ2-7; clone_size: -; cdr3_aa: CASSESYEQYF; cdr3_nt: TGCGCCAGCAGTGAGTCCTACGAGCAGTACTTC
v_call: TRBV5-4; d_call: -; j_call: TRBJ2-6; clone_size: -; cdr3_aa: CASSRARVEVTGANVLTF; cdr3_nt: TGTGCCAGCAGCAGAGCTCGGGTGGAGGTAACTGGGGCCAACGTCCTGACTTTC
v_call: TRBV27; d_call: TRBD2; j_call: TRBJ2-7; clone_size: -; cdr3_aa: CASSTPGLAAYEQYF; cdr3_nt: TGTGCCAGCTCCACCCCGGGACTAGCGGCCTACGAGCAGTACTTC
v_call: TRBV5-6; d_call: -; j_call: TRBJ2-5; clone_size: -; cdr3_aa: CASSTDRINQETQYF; cdr3_nt: TGTGCCAGCAGCACTGACAGAATTAATCAAGAGACCCAGTACTTC
v_call: TRBV19; d_call: -; j_call: TRBJ1-3; clone_size: -; cdr3_aa: CASSISSSVNSGNTIYF; cdr3_nt: TGTGCCAGTAGTATCTCTTCTTCAGTGAACTCTGGAAACACCATATATTTT
v_call: TRBV27; d_call: -; j_call: TRBJ2-1; clone_size: few; cdr3_aa: CASSLVGGAGEQFF; cdr3_nt: TGTGCCAGCAGTTTAGTGGGGGGGGCAGGGGAGCAGTTCTTC
v_call: TRBV6-5; d_call: -; j_call: TRBJ1-2; clone_size: -; cdr3_aa: CASSYSIGGGYGYTF; cdr3_nt: TGTGCCAGCAGTTACTCTATAGGGGGGGGCTATGGCTACACCTTC
v_call: TRBV19; d_call: -; j_call: TRBJ1-1; clone_size: once; cdr3_aa: CASSIDPGVNTEAFF; cdr3_nt: TGTGCCAGTAGTATAGACCCAGGGGTTAACACTGAAGCTTTCTTT
v_call: TRBV28; d_call: -; j_call: TRBJ1-5; clone_size: -; cdr3_aa: CASRASTDLQVLNQPQHF; cdr3_nt: TGTGCCAGCAGAGCTTCCACCGACTTACAGGTTTTAAATCAGCCCCAGCATTTT
v_call: TRBV6-1; d_call: -; j_call: TRBJ2-5; clone_size: -; cdr3_aa: CASSETPGTLYQETQYF; cdr3_nt: TGTGCCAGCAGTGAAACGCCCGGGACTCTTTACCAAGAGACCCAGTACTTC
v_call: TRBV4-3; d_call: -; j_call: TRBJ2-1; clone_size: -; cdr3_aa: CASSQEARAPYNEQFF; cdr3_nt: TGCGCCAGCAGCCAAGAAGCGAGGGCCCCCTACAATGAGCAGTTCTTC
v_call: TRBV13; d_call: TRBD1; j_call: TRBJ2-5; clone_size: -; cdr3_aa: CASQPTGGIGETQYF; cdr3_nt: TGTGCCAGCCAACCTACAGGGGGCATCGGAGAGACCCAGTACTTC
v_call: TRBV4-1; d_call: -; j_call: TRBJ2-2; clone_size: once; cdr3_aa: CASSQAYRAGELFF; cdr3_nt: TGCGCCAGCAGCCAAGCATACAGGGCCGGGGAGCTGTTTTTT
v_call: TRBV7-2; d_call: -; j_call: TRBJ2-1; clone_size: once; cdr3_aa: CASSLDGGAYNEQFF; cdr3_nt: TGTGCCAGCAGCTTAGATGGAGGGGCCTACAATGAGCAGTTCTTC
v_call: TRBV30; d_call: -; j_call: TRBJ1-6; clone_size: -; cdr3_aa: CAWSMWAGSNSPLHF; cdr3_nt: TGTGCCTGGAGTATGTGGGCGGGAAGCAATTCACCCCTCCACTTT
v_call: TRBV2; d_call: -; j_call: TRBJ1-1; clone_size: -; cdr3_aa: CASSDPGRPEAFF; cdr3_nt: TGTGCCAGCAGTGATCCGGGGCGTCCTGAAGCTTTCTTT
v_call: TRBV29-1; d_call: -; j_call: TRBJ2-1; clone_size: once; cdr3_aa: CSVDMPGALREQFF; cdr3_nt: TGCAGCGTTGATATGCCAGGGGCGCTGAGGGAGCAGTTCTTC
v_call: TRBV4-2; d_call: TRBD1; j_call: TRBJ1-5; clone_size: -; cdr3_aa: CASSQGVTGPGGQPQHF; cdr3_nt: TGTGCCAGCAGCCAAGGCGTTACGGGGCCAGGGGGTCAGCCCCAGCATTTT
v_call: TRBV9; d_call: -; j_call: TRBJ2-1; clone_size: -; cdr3_aa: CASSVAGYNEQFF; cdr3_nt: TGTGCCAGCAGCGTCGCGGGATACAATGAGCAGTTCTTC
v_call: TRBV4-3; d_call: TRBD1; j_call: TRBJ1-1; clone_size: once; cdr3_aa: CASGRQGRTEAFF; cdr3_nt: TGCGCCAGCGGAAGACAGGGGCGCACTGAAGCTTTCTTT
v_call: TRBV7-6; d_call: -; j_call: TRBJ2-7; clone_size: -; cdr3_aa: CASSSQGYEQYF; cdr3_nt: TGTGCCAGCAGCTCCCAGGGGTACGAGCAGTACTTC
v_call: TRBV20-1; d_call: -; j_call: TRBJ2-3; clone_size: -; cdr3_aa: CSARAPDTQYF; cdr3_nt: TGCAGTGCTAGGGCCCCAGATACGCAGTATTTT
v_call: TRBV27; d_call: -; j_call: TRBJ2-3; clone_size: -; cdr3_aa: CASSILAGSTDTQYF; cdr3_nt: TGTGCCAGCAGTATCCTGGCAGGGAGCACAGATACGCAGTATTTT
v_call: TRBV7-9; d_call: -; j_call: TRBJ2-2; clone_size: -; cdr3_aa: CASSLVVPRRATGELFF; cdr3_nt: TGTGCCAGCAGCTTAGTTGTCCCGCGGAGGGCCACCGGGGAGCTGTTTTTT
v_call: TRBV28; d_call: -; j_call: TRBJ2-7; clone_size: -; cdr3_aa: CASSLYGSYEQYF; cdr3_nt: TGTGCCAGCAGTTTATACGGCTCCTACGAGCAGTACTTC
v_call: TRBV5-4; d_call: -; j_call: TRBJ2-7; clone_size: -; cdr3_aa: CASSLGGGYEQYF; cdr3_nt: TGTGCCAGCAGCTTGGGAGGGGGCTACGAGCAGTACTTC
v_call: TRBV27; d_call: -; j_call: TRBJ2-1; clone_size: -; cdr3_aa: CASSSSLYNEQFF; cdr3_nt: TGTGCCAGCAGCTCCTCCCTCTACAATGAGCAGTTCTTC
v_call: TRBV5-6; d_call: -; j_call: TRBJ2-2; clone_size: -; cdr3_aa: CASSFGRRTTGELFF; cdr3_nt: TGTGCCAGCAGCTTTGGACGGCGAACCACCGGGGAGCTGTTTTTT
v_call: TRBV5-6; d_call: TRBD2; j_call: TRBJ2-1; clone_size: -; cdr3_aa: CASSFPSGDNEQFF; cdr3_nt: TGTGCCAGCAGCTTCCCCAGCGGGGACAATGAGCAGTTCTTC
v_call: TRBV7-7; d_call: -; j_call: TRBJ2-5; clone_size: once; cdr3_aa: CASSEEKGMRETQYF; cdr3_nt: TGTGCCAGCAGCGAAGAAAAAGGGATGCGGGAGACCCAGTACTTC
v_call: TRBV28; d_call: -; j_call: TRBJ2-7; clone_size: -; cdr3_aa: CASSPISYEQYF; cdr3_nt: TGTGCCAGCAGTCCAATATCCTACGAGCAGTACTTC
v_call: TRBV5-4; d_call: -; j_call: TRBJ2-7; clone_size: -; cdr3_aa: CASSLTGLGYEQYF; cdr3_nt: TGTGCCAGCAGCTTAACAGGCTTAGGCTACGAGCAGTACTTC
v_call: TRBV13; d_call: -; j_call: TRBJ2-7; clone_size: -; cdr3_aa: CASSGTGSPESYEQYF; cdr3_nt: TGTGCCAGCAGCGGAACAGGGAGTCCCGAATCCTACGAGCAGTACTTC
v_call: TRBV10-1; d_call: -; j_call: TRBJ1-2; clone_size: -; cdr3_aa: CASSDGYRAGYTF; cdr3_nt: TGCGCCAGCAGTGACGGTTACAGGGCTGGCTACACCTTC
v_call: TRBV18; d_call: TRBD1; j_call: TRBJ1-1; clone_size: -; cdr3_aa: CASSRFYGTEDTEAFF; cdr3_nt: TGTGCCAGCTCACGGTTCTACGGGACAGAGGACACTGAAGCTTTCTTT
v_call: TRBV19; d_call: -; j_call: TRBJ1-1; clone_size: -; cdr3_aa: CASSIGPFTEAFF; cdr3_nt: TGTGCCAGTAGTATCGGGCCTTTCACTGAAGCTTTCTTT
v_call: TRBV9; d_call: -; j_call: TRBJ1-1; clone_size: -; cdr3_aa: CASSVELGGYTEAFF; cdr3_nt: TGTGCCAGCAGCGTAGAATTGGGGGGGTACACTGAAGCTTTCTTT
v_call: TRBV27; d_call: -; j_call: TRBJ2-7; clone_size: -; cdr3_aa: CASSFAGTYEQYF; cdr3_nt: TGTGCCAGCAGTTTTGCCGGCACCTACGAGCAGTACTTC
v_call: TRBV11-3; d_call: -; j_call: TRBJ1-1; clone_size: -; cdr3_aa: CASSYSSGTEAFF; cdr3_nt: TGTGCCAGCAGCTATTCCTCGGGGACTGAAGCTTTCTTT
v_call: TRBV7-6; d_call: -; j_call: TRBJ1-5; clone_size: -; cdr3_aa: CASSLEGSNQPQHF; cdr3_nt: TGTGCCAGCAGCTTAGAAGGGAGCAATCAGCCCCAGCATTTT
v_call: TRBV7-8; d_call: TRBD2; j_call: TRBJ2-1; clone_size: -; cdr3_aa: CASSYSGGANEQFF; cdr3_nt: TGTGCCAGCAGCTATAGCGGGGGGGCCAATGAGCAGTTCTTC
v_call: TRBV7-9; d_call: -; j_call: TRBJ1-1; clone_size: once; cdr3_aa: CASSLVGDTEAFF; cdr3_nt: TGTGCCAGCAGCTTAGTTGGGGACACTGAAGCTTTCTTT
v_call: TRBV29-1; d_call: -; j_call: TRBJ2-2; clone_size: -; cdr3_aa: CSVEEAQGTTGELFF; cdr3_nt: TGCAGCGTCGAAGAGGCGCAGGGGACCACCGGGGAGCTGTTTTTT
v_call: TRBV19; d_call: -; j_call: TRBJ2-1; clone_size: -; cdr3_aa: CASNGWGRETGNEQFF; cdr3_nt: TGTGCCAGTAACGGGTGGGGCCGCGAAACCGGTAATGAGCAGTTCTTC
v_call: TRBV7-7; d_call: TRBD2; j_call: TRBJ2-7; clone_size: -; cdr3_aa: CASSLAAGVTGEQYF; cdr3_nt: TGTGCCAGCAGCTTAGCGGCGGGGGTAACCGGGGAGCAGTACTTC
v_call: TRBV7-9; d_call: TRBD2; j_call: TRBJ2-3; clone_size: -; cdr3_aa: CASSLPLAGLTSTDTQYF; cdr3_nt: TGTGCCAGCAGCTTACCACTAGCGGGGCTGACTAGCACAGATACGCAGTATTTT